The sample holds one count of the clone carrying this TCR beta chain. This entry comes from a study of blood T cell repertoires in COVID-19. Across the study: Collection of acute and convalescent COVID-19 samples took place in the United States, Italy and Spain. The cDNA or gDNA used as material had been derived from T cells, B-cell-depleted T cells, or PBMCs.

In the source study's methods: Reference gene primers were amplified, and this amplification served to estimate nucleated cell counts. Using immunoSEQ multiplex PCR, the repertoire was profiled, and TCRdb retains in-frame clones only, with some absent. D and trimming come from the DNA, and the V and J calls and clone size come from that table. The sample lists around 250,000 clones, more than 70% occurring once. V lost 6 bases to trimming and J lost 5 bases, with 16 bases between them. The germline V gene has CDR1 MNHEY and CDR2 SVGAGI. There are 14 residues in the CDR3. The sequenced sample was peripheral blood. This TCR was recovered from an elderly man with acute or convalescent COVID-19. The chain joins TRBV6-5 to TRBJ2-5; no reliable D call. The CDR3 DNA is TGTGCCAGCAGCCCCATATCTGGGCAGGAGACCCAGTACTTC. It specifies CASSPISGQETQYF.